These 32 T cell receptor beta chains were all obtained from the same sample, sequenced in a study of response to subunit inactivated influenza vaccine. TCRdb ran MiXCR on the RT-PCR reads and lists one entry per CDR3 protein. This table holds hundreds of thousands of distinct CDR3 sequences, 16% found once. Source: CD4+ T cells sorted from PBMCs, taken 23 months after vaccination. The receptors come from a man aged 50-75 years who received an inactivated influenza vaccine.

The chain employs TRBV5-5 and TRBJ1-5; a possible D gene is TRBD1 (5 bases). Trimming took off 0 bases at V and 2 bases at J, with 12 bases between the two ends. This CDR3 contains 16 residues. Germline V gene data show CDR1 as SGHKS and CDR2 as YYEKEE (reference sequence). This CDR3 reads CASSLAGPTGNQPQHF. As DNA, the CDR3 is TGTGCCAGCAGCTTGGCAGGCCCGACAGGCAATCAGCCCCAGCATTTT.

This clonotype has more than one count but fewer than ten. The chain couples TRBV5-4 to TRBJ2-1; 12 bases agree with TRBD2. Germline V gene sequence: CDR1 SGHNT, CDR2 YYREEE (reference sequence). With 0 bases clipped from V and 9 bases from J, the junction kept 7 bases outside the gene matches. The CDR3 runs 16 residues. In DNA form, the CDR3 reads TGTGCCAGCAGCTTGGAGCTAGCGGGGGGGCCTGGTGAGCAGTTCTTC. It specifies CASSLELAGGPGEQFF.

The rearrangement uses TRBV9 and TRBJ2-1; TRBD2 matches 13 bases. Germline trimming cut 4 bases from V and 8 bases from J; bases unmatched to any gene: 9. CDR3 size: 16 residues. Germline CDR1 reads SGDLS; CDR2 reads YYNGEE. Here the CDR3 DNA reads TGTGCCAGCAGCAAAGGGACTAGCGGGGATTTCTATGAGCAGTTCTTC. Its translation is CASSKGTSGDFYEQFF.

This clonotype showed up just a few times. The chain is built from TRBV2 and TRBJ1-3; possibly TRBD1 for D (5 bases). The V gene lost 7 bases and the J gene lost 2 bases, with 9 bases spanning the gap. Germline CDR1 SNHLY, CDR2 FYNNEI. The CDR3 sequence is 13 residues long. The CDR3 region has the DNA TGTGCCAGCACCAGGGTCCCTGGAAACACCATATATTTT. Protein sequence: CASTRVPGNTIYF.

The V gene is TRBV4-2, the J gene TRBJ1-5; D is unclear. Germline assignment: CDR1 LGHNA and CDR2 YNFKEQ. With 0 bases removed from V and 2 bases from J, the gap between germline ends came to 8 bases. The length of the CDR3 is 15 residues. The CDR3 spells CASSQDAGGNQPQHF. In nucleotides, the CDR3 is TGTGCCAGCAGCCAAGATGCGGGTGGCAATCAGCCCCAGCATTTT.

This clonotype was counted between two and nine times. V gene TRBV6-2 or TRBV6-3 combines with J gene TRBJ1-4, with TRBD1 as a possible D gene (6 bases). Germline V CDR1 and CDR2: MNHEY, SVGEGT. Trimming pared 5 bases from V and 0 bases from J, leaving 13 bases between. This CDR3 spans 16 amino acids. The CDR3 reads CASSGTPVSTNEKLFF. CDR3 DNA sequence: TGTGCCAGCAGTGGGACACCCGTGTCAACTAATGAAAAACTGTTTTTT.

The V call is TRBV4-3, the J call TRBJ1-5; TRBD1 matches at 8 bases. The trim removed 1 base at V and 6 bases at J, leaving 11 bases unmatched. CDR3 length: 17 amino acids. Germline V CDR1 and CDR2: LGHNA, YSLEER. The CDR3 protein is CASSQGIQGAVGQPQHF. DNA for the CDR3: TGCGCCAGCAGCCAAGGGATTCAGGGGGCGGTGGGTCAGCCCCAGCATTTT.

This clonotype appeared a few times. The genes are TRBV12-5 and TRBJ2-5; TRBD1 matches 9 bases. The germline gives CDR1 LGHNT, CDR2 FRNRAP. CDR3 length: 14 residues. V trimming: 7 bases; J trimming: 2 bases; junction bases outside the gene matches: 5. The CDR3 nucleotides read TGTGCTAGTGCCCGGGGGACAGGGCAAGAGACCCAGTACTTC. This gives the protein CASARGTGQETQYF.

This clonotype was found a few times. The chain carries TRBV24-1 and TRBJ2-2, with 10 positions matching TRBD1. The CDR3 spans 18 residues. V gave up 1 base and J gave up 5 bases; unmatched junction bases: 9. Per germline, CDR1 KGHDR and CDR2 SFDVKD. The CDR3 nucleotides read TGTGCCACCAGTGATTTTCGACAGGGGGCTGTAAGAACCGGGGAGCTGTTTTTT. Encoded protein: CATSDFRQGAVRTGELFF.

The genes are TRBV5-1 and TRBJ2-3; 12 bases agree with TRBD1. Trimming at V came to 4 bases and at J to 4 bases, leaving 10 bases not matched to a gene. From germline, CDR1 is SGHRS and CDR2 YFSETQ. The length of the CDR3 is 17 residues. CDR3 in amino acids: CASSRRSGQGASDTQYF. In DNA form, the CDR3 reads TGCGCCAGCAGCCGAAGGTCGGGACAGGGGGCTTCAGATACGCAGTATTTT. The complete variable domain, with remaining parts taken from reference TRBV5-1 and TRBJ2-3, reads KAGVTQTPRYLIKTRGQQVTLSCSPISGHRSVSWYQQTPGQGLQFLFEYFSETQRNKGNFPGRFSGRQFSNSRSEMNVSTLELGDSALYLCASSRRSGQGASDTQYFGPGTRLTVL.

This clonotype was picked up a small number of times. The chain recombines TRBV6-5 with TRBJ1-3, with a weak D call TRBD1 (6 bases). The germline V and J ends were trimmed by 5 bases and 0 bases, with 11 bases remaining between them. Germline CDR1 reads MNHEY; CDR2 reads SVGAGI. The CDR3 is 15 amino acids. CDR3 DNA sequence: TGTGCCAGCAGTAACAGGGCGAACTCTGGAAACACCATATATTTT. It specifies CASSNRANSGNTIYF.

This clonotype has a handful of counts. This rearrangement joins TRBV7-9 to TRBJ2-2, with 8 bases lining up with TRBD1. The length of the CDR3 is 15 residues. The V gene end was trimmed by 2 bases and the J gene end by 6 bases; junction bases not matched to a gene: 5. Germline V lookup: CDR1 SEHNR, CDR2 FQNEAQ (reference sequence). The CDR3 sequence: CASSLRGQAAGELFF. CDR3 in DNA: TGTGCCAGCAGCTTACGGGGACAGGCTGCCGGGGAGCTGTTTTTT.

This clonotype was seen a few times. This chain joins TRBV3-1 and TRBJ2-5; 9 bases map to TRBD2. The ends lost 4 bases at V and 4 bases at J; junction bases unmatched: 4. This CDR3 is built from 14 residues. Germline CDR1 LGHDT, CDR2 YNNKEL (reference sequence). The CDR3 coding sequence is TGTGCCAGCAGCCCGACTAGCGGAATAGAGACCCAGTACTTC. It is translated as CASSPTSGIETQYF.

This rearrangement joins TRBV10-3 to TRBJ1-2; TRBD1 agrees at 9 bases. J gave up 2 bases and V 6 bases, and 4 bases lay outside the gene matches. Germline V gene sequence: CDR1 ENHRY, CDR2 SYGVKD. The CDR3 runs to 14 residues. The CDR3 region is CAIRLTGGNYGYTF. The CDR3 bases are TGTGCCATCAGACTGACAGGGGGGAACTATGGCTACACCTTC.

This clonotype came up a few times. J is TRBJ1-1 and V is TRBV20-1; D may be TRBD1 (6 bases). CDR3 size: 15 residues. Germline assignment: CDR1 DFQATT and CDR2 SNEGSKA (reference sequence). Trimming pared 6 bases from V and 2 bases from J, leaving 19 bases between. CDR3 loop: CSAIQTGTQNTEAFF. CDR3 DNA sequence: TGCAGTGCAATACAAACCGGGACACAAAACACTGAAGCTTTCTTT.

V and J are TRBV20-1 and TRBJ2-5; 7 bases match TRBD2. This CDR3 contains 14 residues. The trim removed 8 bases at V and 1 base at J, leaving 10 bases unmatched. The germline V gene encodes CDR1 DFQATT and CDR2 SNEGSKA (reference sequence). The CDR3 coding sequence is TGCAGTAACCAACGGGGGGAACTCCAAGAGACCCAGTACTTC. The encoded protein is CSNQRGELQETQYF.

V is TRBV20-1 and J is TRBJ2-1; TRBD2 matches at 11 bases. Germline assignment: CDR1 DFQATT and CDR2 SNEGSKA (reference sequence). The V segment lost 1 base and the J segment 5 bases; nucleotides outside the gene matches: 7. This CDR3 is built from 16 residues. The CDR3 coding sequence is TGCAGTGCTAGAGTCAGGTTAGCGGGAGGGGACAATGAGCAGTTCTTC. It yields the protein CSARVRLAGGDNEQFF.

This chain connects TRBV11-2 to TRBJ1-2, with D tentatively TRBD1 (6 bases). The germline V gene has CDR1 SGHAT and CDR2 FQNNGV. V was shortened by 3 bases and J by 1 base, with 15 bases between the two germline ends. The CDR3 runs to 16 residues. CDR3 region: CASSLVGRGVNYGYTF. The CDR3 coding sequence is TGTGCCAGCAGCTTGGTGGGCAGGGGAGTTAACTATGGCTACACCTTC.

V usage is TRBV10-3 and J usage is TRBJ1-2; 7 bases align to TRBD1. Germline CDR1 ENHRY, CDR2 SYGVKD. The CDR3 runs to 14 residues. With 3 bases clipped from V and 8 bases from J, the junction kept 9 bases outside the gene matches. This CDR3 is CAISERQGSEGYTF. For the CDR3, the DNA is TGTGCCATCAGTGAAAGACAGGGATCGGAGGGCTACACCTTC.

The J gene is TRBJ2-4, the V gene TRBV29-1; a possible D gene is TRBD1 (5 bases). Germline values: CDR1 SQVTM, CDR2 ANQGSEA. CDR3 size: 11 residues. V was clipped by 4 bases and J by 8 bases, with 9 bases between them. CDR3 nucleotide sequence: TGCAGCGTTGCACAGGCTTACATTCAGTACTTC. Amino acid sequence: CSVAQAYIQYF.

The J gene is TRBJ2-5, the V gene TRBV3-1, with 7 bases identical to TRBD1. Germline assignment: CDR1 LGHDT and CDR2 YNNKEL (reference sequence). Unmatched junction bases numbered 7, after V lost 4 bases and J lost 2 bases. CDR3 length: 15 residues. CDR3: CASSPYGTVQETQYF. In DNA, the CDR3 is TGTGCCAGCAGCCCATACGGGACAGTACAAGAGACCCAGTACTTC.

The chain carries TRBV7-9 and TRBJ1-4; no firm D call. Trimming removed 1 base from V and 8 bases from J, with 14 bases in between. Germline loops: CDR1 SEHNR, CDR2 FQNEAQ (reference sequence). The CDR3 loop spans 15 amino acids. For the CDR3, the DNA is TGTGCCAGCAGCTTAGATCGGGGTATTGGCGAAAAACTGTTTTTT. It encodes CASSLDRGIGEKLFF.

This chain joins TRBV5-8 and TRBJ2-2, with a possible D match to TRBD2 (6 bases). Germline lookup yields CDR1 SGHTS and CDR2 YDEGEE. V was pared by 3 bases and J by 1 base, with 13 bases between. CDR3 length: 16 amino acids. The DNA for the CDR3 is TGTGCCAGCAGCTGGGCCGGGACTTTGAACACCGGGGAGCTGTTTTTT. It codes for CASSWAGTLNTGELFF.

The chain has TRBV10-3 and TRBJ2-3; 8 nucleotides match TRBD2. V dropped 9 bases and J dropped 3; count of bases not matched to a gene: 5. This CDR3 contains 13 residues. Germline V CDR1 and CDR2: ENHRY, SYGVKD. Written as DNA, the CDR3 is TGTGCCATACAGCGGGAGCGAACAGATACGCAGTATTTT. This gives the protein CAIQRERTDTQYF.

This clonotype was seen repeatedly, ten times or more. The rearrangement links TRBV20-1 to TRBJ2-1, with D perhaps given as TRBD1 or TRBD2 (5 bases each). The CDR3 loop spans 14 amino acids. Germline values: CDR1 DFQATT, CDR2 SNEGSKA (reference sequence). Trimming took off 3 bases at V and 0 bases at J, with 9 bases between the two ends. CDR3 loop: CSASWGNSYNEQFF. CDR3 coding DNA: TGCAGTGCTAGCTGGGGGAACTCCTACAATGAGCAGTTCTTC.

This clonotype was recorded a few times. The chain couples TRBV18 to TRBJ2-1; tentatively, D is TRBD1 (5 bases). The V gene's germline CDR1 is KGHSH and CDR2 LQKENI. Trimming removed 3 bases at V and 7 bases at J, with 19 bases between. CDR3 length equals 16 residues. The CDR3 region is CASSPPGLQGRNEQFF. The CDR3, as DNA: TGTGCCAGCTCACCTCCGGGTTTGCAGGGCCGAAATGAGCAGTTCTTC.

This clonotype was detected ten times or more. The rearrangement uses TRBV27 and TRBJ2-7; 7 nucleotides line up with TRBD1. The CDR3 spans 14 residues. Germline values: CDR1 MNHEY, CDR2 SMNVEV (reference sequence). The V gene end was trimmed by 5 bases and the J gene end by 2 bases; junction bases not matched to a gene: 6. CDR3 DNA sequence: TGTGCCAGCAGTGCCGGGACAGCACCCTACGAGCAGTACTTC. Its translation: CASSAGTAPYEQYF.

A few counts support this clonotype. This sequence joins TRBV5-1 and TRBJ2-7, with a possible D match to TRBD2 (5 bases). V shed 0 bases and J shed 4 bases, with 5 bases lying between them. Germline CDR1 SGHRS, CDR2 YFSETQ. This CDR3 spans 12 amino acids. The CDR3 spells CASSLERYEQYF. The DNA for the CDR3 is TGCGCCAGCAGCTTGGAGCGGTACGAGCAGTACTTC.

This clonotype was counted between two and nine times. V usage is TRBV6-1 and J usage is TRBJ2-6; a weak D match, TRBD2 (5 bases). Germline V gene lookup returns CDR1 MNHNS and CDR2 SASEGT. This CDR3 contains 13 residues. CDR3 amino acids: CATRSSGANVLTF. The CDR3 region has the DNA TGTGCTACTAGGAGCTCTGGGGCCAACGTCCTGACTTTC.

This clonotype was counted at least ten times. The CDR3 is CASSPGGGGSLFEQFF. The DNA for the CDR3 is TGTGCCAGCAGCCCTGGGGGTGGCGGGAGTTTATTTGAGCAGTTCTTC. The J gene is TRBJ2-1, the V gene TRBV28; 7 bases are shared with TRBD2. After removal of 6 bases from V and 9 bases from J, the junction contained 17 bases not matched to a gene. From germline, CDR1 is MDHEN and CDR2 SYDVKM. The CDR3 is made up of 16 amino acids.

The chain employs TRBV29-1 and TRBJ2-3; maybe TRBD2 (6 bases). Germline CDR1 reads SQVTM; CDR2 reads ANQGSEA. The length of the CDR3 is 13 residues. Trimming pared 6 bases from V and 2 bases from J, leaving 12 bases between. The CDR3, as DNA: TGCAGCGTGTTAGGGAGGAACACAGATACGCAGTATTTT. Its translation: CSVLGRNTDTQYF.

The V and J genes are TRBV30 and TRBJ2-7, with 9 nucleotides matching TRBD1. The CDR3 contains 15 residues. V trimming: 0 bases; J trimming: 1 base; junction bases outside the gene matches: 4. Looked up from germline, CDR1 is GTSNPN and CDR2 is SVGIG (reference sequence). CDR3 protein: CAWSVGGTGSYEQYF. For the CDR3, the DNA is TGTGCCTGGAGTGTAGGTGGGACAGGGTCCTACGAGCAGTACTTC.